These 8 T cell receptor beta chains were all obtained from the same sample, sequenced in a study of shared clonotypes between healthy human individuals. Measured with immunoSEQ multiplex PCR; TCRdb has only the in-frame clones, and not every one. The data hold about 2.1 million clones, with 85% to 95% observed a single time. It was CD45RO-negative cells, positively selected for CCR7, that made up naive CD8 cells, with terminally differentiated effector memory CD45RA+ cells excluded. Source material: naive CD8+ T cells from PBMCs. The receptors were sampled from a man younger than 35 in good health. Some clones in this sample may be carry-over from other donors' samples.

The CDR3 DNA reads TGCAGCGCCAAGGAGCCGGACGAGCAGTACTTC. Protein sequence: CSAKEPDEQYF. The chain employs TRBV29-1 and TRBJ2-5; D unresolved. The DNA matches TRBJ2-7 better at its end, which makes the J call doubtful. Per the germline V gene, CDR1 is SQVTM and CDR2 is ANQGSEA. The CDR3 has 11 amino acids.

The J gene is TRBJ2-1, the V gene TRBV7-9, with D perhaps matching TRBD2 (6 bases). The CDR3 loop spans 17 amino acids. CDR1 SEHNR and CDR2 FQNEAQ come from the germline V gene (reference sequence). V was pared by 5 bases and J by 2 bases, with 19 bases between. The CDR3 reads CASSPPLVGGTYNEQFF. The CDR3 bases are TGTGCCAGCAGCCCCCCGTTAGTGGGCGGGACCTACAATGAGCAGTTCTTC.

V is TRBV4-3 and J is TRBJ1-3; a possible D gene is TRBD1 (5 bases). Germline CDR1 is LGHNA and CDR2 is YSLEER. This CDR3 has 15 residues. V was trimmed by 0 bases and J by 2 bases, leaving 8 bases between them. The CDR3 sequence is CASSQDRRAGNTIYF. In nucleotides, the CDR3 is TGCGCCAGCAGCCAAGATCGCAGGGCTGGAAACACCATATATTTT.

The gene calls are TRBV6-5 and TRBJ2-7; D is undetermined. This CDR3 comprises 14 residues. Per the germline V gene, CDR1 is MNHEY and CDR2 is SVGAGI. With 5 bases removed from V and 0 bases from J, the gap between germline ends came to 11 bases. The CDR3 region is CASSPSFSSYEQYF. CDR3 coding DNA: TGTGCCAGCAGTCCCTCGTTCAGCTCCTACGAGCAGTACTTC.

This clone was detected only once. The chain uses TRBV6-5 and TRBJ2-2; no clear D gene. This CDR3 region has 14 residues. V lost 7 bases, J lost 3 bases, and 12 bases lay in between. Germline V lookup: CDR1 MNHEY, CDR2 SVGAGI. The CDR3 protein is CASTVGRHTGELFF. The CDR3 coding sequence is TGTGCCAGCACGGTCGGCAGACACACCGGGGAGCTGTTTTTT.

With respect to this clone: Different DNA sequences within this sample yield the same CDR3. V usage is TRBV27 and J usage is TRBJ2-3, with 10 bases fitting TRBD2. Trimming took 4 bases from V and 1 from J; bases not matched to a gene: 2. In germline, CDR1 is MNHEY, CDR2 SMNVEV (reference sequence). The CDR3 has 15 amino acids. CDR3 amino acids: CASSSGTSGTDTQYF. CDR3 DNA sequence: TGTGCCAGCAGTTCCGGGACTAGCGGCACAGATACGCAGTATTTT.

The chain has TRBV28 and TRBJ2-1; D call uncertain. Trimming removed 7 bases from V and 1 base from J, with 11 bases in between. The CDR3 sequence is 14 residues long. The germline V gene encodes CDR1 MDHEN and CDR2 SYDVKM. Here the CDR3 DNA reads TGTGCCAGCACACCGGCAGGATCCTACAATGAGCAGTTCTTC. It yields the protein CASTPAGSYNEQFF. Variable domain in full (rest from reference TRBV28 and TRBJ2-1): DVKVTQSSRYLVKRTGEKVFLECVQDMDHENMFWYRQDPGLGLRLIYFSYDVKMKEKGDIPEGYSVSREKKERFSLILESASTNQTSMYLCASTPAGSYNEQFFGPGTRLTVL.

Note on this clone: With a much larger clone just one base away, this may be a read error. The identical CDR3 is also encoded by other nucleotide sequences in the sample. This chain connects TRBV11-2 to TRBJ2-5, with D uncertain. The J call may be faulty, since TRBJ2-7 better matches the DNA end. CDR3 size: 11 residues. The germline CDR1 and CDR2 sequences are SGHAT and FQNNGV. This CDR3 reads CASSSSYEQYF. CDR3 in DNA: TGTGCCAGCAGCTCGTCCTACGAGCAGTACTTC.